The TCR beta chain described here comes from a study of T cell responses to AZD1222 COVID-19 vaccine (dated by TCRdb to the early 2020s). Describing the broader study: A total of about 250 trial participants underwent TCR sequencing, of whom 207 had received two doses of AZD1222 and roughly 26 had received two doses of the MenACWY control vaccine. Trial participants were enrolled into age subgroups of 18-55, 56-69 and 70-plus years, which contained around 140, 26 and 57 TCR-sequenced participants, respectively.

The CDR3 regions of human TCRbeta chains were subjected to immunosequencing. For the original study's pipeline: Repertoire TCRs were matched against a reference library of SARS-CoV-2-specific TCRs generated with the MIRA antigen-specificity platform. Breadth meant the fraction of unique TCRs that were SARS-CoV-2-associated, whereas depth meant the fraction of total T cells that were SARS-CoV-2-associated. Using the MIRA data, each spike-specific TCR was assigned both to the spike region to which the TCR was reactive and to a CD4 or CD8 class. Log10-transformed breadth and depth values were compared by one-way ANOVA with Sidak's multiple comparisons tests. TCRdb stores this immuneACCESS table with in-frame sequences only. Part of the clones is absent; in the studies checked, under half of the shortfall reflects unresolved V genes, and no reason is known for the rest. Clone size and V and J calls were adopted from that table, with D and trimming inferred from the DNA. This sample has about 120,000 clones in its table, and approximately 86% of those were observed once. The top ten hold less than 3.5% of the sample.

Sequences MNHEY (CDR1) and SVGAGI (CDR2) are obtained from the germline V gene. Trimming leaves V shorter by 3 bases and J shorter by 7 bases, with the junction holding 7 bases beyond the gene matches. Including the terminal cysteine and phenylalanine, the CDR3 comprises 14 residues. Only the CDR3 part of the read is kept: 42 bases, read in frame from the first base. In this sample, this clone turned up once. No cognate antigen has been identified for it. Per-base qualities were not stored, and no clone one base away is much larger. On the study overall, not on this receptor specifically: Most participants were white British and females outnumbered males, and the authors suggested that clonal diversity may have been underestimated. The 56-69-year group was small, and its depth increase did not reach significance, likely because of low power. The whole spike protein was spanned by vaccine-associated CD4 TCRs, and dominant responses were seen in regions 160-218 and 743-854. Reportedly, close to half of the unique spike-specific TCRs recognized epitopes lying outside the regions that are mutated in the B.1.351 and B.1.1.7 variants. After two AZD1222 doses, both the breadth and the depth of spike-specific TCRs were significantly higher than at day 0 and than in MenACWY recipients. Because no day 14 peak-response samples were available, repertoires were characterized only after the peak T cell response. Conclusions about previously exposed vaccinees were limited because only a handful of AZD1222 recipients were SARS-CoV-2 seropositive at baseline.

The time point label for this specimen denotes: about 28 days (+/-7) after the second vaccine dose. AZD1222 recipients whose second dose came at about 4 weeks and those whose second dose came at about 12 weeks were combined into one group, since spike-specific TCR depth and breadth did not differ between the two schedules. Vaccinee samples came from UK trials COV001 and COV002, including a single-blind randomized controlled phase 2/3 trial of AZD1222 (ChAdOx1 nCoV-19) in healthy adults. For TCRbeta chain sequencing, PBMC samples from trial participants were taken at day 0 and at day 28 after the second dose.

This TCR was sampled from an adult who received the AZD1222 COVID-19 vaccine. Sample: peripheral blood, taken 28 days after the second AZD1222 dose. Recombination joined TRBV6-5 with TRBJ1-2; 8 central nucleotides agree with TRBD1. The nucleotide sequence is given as TGTGCCAGCAGTTATTCGGACAGGGTGGGTGGCTACACCTTC. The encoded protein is CASSYSDRVGGYTF.